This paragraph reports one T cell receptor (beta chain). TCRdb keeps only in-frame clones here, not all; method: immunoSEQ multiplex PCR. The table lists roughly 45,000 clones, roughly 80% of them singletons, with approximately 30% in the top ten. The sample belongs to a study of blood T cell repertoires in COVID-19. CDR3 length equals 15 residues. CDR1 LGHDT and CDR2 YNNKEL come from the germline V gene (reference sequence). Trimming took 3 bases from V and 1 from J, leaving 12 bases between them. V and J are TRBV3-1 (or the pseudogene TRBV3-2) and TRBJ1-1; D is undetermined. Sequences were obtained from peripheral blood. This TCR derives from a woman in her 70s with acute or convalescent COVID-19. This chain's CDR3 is CASSQVGISNTEAFF. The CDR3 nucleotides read TGTGCCAGCAGCCAGGTCGGTATTTCGAACACTGAAGCTTTCTTT.